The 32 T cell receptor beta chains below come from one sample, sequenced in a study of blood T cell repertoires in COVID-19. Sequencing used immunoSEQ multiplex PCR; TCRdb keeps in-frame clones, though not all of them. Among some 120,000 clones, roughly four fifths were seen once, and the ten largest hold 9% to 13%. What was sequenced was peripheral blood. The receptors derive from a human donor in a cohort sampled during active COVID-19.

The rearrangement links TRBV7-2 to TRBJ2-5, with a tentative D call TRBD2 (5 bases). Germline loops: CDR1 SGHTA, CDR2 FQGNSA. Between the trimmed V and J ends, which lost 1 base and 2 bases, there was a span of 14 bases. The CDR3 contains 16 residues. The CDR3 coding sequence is TGTGCCAGCAGCTTAGGAGGGATAATTCCACAAGAGACCCAGTACTTC. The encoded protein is CASSLGGIIPQETQYF.

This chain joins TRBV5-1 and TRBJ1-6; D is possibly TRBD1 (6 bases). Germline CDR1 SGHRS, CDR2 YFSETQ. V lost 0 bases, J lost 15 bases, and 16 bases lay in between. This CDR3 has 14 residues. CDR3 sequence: CASSLAPTGEVLHF. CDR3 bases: TGCGCCAGCAGCTTGGCCCCGACAGGAGAGGTCCTCCACTTT. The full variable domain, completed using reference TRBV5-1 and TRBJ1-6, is KAGVTQTPRYLIKTRGQQVTLSCSPISGHRSVSWYQQTPGQGLQFLFEYFSETQRNKGNFPGRFSGRQFSNSRSEMNVSTLELGDSALYLCASSLAPTGEVLHFGNGTRLTVT.

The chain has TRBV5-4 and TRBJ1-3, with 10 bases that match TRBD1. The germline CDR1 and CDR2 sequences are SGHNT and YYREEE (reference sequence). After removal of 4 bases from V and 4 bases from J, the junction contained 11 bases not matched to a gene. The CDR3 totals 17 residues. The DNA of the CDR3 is TGTGCCAGCAGCCTTGACAGGGGGCAATCAGCCGGAAACACCATATATTTT. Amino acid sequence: CASSLDRGQSAGNTIYF.

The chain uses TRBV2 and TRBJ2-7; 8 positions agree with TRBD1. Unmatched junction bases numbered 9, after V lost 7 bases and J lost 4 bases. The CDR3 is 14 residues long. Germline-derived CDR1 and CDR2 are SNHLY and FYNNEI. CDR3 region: CASISRTGRYEQYF. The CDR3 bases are TGTGCCAGCATTTCTCGGACAGGGCGATACGAGCAGTACTTC.

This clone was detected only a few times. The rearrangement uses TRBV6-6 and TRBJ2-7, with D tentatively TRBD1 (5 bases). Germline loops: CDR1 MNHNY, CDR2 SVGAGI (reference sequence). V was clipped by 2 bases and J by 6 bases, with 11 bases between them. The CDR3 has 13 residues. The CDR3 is CASSYVAGSEQYF. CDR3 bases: TGTGCCAGCAGTTACGTAGCAGGGTCCGAGCAGTACTTC.

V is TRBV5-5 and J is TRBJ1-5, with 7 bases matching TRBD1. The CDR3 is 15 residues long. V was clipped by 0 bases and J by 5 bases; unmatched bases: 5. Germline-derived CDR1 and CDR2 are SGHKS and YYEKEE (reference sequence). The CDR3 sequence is CASSLDRGGDQPQHF. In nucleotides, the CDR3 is TGTGCCAGCAGCTTGGACAGGGGCGGGGATCAGCCCCAGCATTTT.

The CDR3 DNA sequence: TGTGCCAGTAGGACGGGACAACCTTTTAGCAATCAGCCCCAGCATTTT. As protein: CASRTGQPFSNQPQHF. The rearrangement links TRBV19 to TRBJ1-5; weak D call: TRBD1 (6 bases). V was trimmed by 6 bases and J by 0 bases, leaving 15 bases between them. Germline lookup yields CDR1 LNHDA and CDR2 SQIVND (reference sequence). The CDR3 sequence is 16 residues long.

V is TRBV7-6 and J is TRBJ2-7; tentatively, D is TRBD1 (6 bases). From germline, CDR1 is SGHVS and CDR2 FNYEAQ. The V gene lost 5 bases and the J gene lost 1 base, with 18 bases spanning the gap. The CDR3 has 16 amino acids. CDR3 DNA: TGTGCCAGCAGCCAACCTCTGGGGACAACTTCCTACGAGCAGTACTTC. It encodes CASSQPLGTTSYEQYF.

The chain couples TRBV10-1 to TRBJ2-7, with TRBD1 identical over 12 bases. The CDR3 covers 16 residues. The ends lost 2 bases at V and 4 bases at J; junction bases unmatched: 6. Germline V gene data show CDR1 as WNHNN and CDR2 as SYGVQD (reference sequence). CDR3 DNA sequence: TGCGCCAGCAGTGAGACTGGGACAGGGGGCCTGTACGAGCAGTACTTC. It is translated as CASSETGTGGLYEQYF.

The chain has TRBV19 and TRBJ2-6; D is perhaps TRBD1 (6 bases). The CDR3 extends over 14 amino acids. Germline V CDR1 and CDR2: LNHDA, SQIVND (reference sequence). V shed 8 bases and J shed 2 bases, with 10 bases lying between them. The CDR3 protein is CASQEGAGANVLTF. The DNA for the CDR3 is TGTGCCAGTCAAGAGGGGGCTGGGGCCAACGTCCTGACTTTC.

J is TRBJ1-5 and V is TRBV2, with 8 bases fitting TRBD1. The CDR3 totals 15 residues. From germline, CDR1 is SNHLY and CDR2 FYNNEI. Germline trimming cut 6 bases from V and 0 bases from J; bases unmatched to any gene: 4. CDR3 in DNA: TGTGCCAGCAGGGACAGGGAACCTAGCAATCAGCCCCAGCATTTT. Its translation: CASRDREPSNQPQHF.

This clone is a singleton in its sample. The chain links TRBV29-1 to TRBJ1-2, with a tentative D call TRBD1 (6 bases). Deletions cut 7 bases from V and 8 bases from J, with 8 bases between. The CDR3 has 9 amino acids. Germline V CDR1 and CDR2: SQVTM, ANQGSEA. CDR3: CSAGVGYTF. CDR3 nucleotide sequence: TGCAGCGCAGGGGTCGGCTACACCTTC.

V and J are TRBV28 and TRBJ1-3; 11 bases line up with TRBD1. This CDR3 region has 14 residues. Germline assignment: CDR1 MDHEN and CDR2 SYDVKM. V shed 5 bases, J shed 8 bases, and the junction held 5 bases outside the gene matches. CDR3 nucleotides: TGTGCCAGCAGTCGGGGGGACAGGGGGGACACCATATATTTT. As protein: CASSRGDRGDTIYF.

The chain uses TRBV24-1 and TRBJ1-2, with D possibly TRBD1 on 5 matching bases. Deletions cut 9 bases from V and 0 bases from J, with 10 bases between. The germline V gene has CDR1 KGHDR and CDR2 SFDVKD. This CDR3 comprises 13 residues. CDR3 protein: CATPPGTNYGYTF. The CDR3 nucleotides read TGTGCCACCCCACCAGGGACTAACTATGGCTACACCTTC.

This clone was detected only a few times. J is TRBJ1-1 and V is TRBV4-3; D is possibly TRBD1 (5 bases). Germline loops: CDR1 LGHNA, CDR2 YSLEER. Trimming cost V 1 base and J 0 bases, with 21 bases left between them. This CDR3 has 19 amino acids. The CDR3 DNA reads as TGCGCCAGCAGCCAAGGCCGGACACCGAAAACCGCAATGAACACTGAAGCTTTCTTT. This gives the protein CASSQGRTPKTAMNTEAFF.

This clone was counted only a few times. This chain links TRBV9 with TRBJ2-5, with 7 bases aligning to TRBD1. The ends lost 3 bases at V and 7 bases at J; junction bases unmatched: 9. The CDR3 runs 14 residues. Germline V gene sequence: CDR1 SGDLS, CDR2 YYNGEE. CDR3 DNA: TGTGCCAGCAGCGGACGGGACAGTTCCTGGACCCAGTACTTC. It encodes CASSGRDSSWTQYF.

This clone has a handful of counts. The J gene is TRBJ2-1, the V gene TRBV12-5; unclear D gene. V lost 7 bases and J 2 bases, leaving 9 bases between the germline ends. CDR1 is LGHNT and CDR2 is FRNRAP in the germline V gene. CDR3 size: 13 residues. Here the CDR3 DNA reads TGTGCTAGTGCGTTGTATACCTACAATGAGCAGTTCTTC. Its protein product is CASALYTYNEQFF.

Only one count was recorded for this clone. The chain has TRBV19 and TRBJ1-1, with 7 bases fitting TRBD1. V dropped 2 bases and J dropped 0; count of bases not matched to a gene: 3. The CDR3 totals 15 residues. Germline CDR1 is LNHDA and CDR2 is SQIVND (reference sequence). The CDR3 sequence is CASSIRDRLNTEAFF. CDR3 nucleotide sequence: TGTGCCAGTAGTATACGGGACAGACTGAACACTGAAGCTTTCTTT. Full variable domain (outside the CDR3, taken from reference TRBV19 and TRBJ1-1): DGGITQSPKYLFRKEGQNVTLSCEQNLNHDAMYWYRQDPGQGLRLIYYSQIVNDFQKGDIAEGYSVSREKKESFPLTVTSAQKNPTAFYLCASSIRDRLNTEAFFGQGTRLTVV.

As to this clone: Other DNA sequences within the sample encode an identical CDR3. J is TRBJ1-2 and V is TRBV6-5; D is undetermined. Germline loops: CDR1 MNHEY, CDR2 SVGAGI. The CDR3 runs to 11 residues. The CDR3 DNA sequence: TGTGCTACCGGGGCTAACTATGGCTACACCTTC. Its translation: CATGANYGYTF.

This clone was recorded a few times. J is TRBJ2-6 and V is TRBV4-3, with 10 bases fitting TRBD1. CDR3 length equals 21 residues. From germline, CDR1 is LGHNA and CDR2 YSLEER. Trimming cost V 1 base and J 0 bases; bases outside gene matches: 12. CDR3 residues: CASSQGFATGGPSSGANVLTF. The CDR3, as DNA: TGCGCCAGCAGCCAAGGGTTCGCGACAGGGGGCCCTAGCTCTGGGGCCAACGTCCTGACTTTC.

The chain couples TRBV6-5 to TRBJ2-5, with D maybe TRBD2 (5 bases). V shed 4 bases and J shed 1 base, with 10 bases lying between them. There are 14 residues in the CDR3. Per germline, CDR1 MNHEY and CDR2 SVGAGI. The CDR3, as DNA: TGTGCCAGCAGTTCGGGAATCACCCAAGAGACCCAGTACTTC. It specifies CASSSGITQETQYF.

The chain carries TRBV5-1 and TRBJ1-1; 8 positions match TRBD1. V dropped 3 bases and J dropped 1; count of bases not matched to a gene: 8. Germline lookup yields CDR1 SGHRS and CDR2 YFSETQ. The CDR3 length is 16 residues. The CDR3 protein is CASSYQTGTGNTEAFF. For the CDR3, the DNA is TGCGCCAGCAGCTACCAGACCGGGACAGGGAACACTGAAGCTTTCTTT.

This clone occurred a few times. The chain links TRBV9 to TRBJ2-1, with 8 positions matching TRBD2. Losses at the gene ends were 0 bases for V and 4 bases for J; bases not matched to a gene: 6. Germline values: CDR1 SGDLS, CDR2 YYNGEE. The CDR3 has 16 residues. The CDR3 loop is CASSVEGSGDYNEQFF. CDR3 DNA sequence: TGTGCCAGCAGCGTAGAAGGTAGCGGGGATTACAATGAGCAGTTCTTC.

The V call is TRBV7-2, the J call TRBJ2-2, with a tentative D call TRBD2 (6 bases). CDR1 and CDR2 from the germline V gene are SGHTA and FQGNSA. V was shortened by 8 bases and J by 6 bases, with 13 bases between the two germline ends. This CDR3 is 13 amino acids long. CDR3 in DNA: TGTGCCAGCTCCGGGACTCCCGCCGGGGAGCTGTTTTTT. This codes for CASSGTPAGELFF.

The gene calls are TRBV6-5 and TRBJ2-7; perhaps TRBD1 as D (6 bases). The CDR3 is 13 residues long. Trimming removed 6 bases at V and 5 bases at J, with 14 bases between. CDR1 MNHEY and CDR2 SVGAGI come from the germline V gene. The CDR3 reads CASRSGTYHEQYF. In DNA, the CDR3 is TGTGCCAGCAGATCCGGGACATACCACGAGCAGTACTTC.

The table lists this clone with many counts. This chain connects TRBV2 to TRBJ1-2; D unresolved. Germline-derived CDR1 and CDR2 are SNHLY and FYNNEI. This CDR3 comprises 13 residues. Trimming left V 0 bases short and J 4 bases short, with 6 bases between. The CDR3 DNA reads TGTGCCAGCAGTGAAGCGAACGGCTATGGCTACACCTTC. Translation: CASSEANGYGYTF.

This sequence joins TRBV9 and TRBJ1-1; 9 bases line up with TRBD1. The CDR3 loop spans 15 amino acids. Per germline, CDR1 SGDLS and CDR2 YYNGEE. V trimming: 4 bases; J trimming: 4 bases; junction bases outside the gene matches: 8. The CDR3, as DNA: TGTGCCAGCAGCACCCGACAGGGGGGTATCACTGAAGCTTTCTTT. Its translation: CASSTRQGGITEAFF. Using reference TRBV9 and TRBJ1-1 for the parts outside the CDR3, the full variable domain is DSGVTQTPKHLITATGQRVTLRCSPRSGDLSVYWYQQSLDQGLQFLIQYYNGEERAKGNILERFSAQQFPDLHSELNLSSLELGDSALYFCASSTRQGGITEAFFGQGTRLTVV.

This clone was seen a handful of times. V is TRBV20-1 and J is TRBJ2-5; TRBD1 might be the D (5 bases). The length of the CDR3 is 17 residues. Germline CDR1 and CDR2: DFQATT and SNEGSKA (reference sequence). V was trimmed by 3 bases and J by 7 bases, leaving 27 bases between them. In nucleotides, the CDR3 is TGCAGTGCTAGTTCTCAGGGTGAGCCATCACCCCCAGGGACCCAGTACTTC. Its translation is CSASSQGEPSPPGTQYF.

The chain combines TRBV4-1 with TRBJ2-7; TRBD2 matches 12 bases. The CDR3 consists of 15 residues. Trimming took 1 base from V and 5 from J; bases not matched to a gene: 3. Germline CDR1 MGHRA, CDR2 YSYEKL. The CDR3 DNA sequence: TGCGCCAGCAGCCAAGGGACTAGCGGGGTCGACGAGCAGTACTTC. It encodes CASSQGTSGVDEQYF.

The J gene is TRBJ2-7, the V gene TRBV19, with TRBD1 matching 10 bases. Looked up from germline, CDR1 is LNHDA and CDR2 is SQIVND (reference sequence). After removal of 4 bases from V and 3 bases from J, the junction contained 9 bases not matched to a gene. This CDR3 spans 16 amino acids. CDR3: CASSNPGQGFGYEQYF. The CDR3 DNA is TGTGCCAGTAGTAACCCGGGACAGGGGTTCGGCTACGAGCAGTACTTC.

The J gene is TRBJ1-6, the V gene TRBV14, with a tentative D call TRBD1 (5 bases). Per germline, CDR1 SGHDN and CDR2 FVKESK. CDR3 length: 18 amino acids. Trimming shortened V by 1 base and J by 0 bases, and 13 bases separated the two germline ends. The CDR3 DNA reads TGTGCCAGCAGCCAAGTTCGGGGGGAGCTCTCCTATAATTCACCCCTCCACTTT. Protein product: CASSQVRGELSYNSPLHF.

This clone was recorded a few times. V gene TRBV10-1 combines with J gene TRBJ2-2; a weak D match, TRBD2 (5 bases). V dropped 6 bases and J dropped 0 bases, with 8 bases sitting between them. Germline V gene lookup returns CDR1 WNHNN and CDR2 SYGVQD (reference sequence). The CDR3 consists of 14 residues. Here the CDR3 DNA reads TGCGCCAGCAGACCGGGAACGAACACCGGGGAGCTGTTTTTT. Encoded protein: CASRPGTNTGELFF.